This T cell receptor beta chain is from a study of T and B cells in COVID-19 patients. Study-level background: Blood was sampled from COVID-19 patients who were either actively infected or recovered.

This clonotype has a handful of counts. Its target is not known. Multiplex PCR with BIOMED2 TRB-A/B primer pools amplified TRB rearrangements. Each CDR3 protein gets one entry after TCRdb re-called the multiplex PCR reads with MiXCR. The sample includes approximately 6,000 distinct CDR3 sequences, approximately 28% of them seen just once. Blood genomic DNA input for TRB amplification was roughly 250-500 ng. Trimming cost V 0 bases and J 4 bases, with 18 bases left between them. Germline V CDR1 and CDR2: GTSNPN, SVGIG (reference sequence). This CDR3 is 16 amino acids long. General study findings and limits: Patients with COVID-19 reportedly showed strongly skewed T cell receptor beta variable and joining gene usage. There were some 2,300 TCR clusters exclusive to the recovered cohort, some 31 with low generation probability.

Sample: blood. The chain links TRBV30 to TRBJ1-2; D gene unclear. This TCR came from a human donor with active COVID-19. The CDR3, as DNA: TGTGCCTGGAGTGTAAGGTCCCGGGCGTTTTTCTATGGCTACACCTTC. Amino acid sequence: CAWSVRSRAFFYGYTF.